The 10 T cell receptor beta chains below come from one sample, sequenced in a study of monozygotic twins with inflammatory bowel disease. TCRdb reanalyzed the 5' RACE reads and collapses them to one entry per CDR3 protein, without DNA. The sample data list some 100,000 distinct CDR3 sequences. The specimen sequenced was blood. All receptors come from a human donor with ulcerative colitis or Crohn's disease, or a healthy co-twin of an affected twin (not recorded which).

The chain employs TRBV11-1 and TRBJ2-1. In germline, CDR1 is SGHAT, CDR2 FQDESV (reference sequence). The CDR3 is made up of 15 amino acids. The CDR3 sequence: CASSLVISNLGEQFF.

This chain joins TRBV20-1 and TRBJ2-7; TCRdb calls TRBD1, which cannot be checked without DNA. This CDR3 is built from 14 residues. Germline V gene sequence: CDR1 DFQATT, CDR2 SNEGSKA (reference sequence). The chain's CDR3 is CSAREDRGHYEQYF.

The chain couples TRBV6-1 to TRBJ2-5; TCRdb's D call of TRBD1 is untestable without DNA. The CDR3 is made up of 14 amino acids. In germline, CDR1 is MNHNS, CDR2 SASEGT. CDR3 in amino acids: CASSRPDVPGTQYF.

The V gene is TRBV5-1, the J gene TRBJ2-7; checking the TCRdb D call of TRBD2 is not possible without DNA. The CDR3 loop spans 15 amino acids. Per germline, CDR1 SGHRS and CDR2 YFSETQ. This CDR3 reads CASSLEGASNYEQYF.

V usage is TRBV11-1 and J usage is TRBJ2-2; absent DNA, TCRdb's TRBD2 call cannot be checked. The CDR3 consists of 18 residues. Germline V CDR1 and CDR2: SGHAT, FQDESV (reference sequence). The CDR3 loop is CASSPGLAGAISGGELFF.

The CDR3 sequence: CASSQVLAGEGEQFF. The V and J genes are TRBV4-3 and TRBJ2-1; TCRdb reports TRBD2, a call that lacks DNA to check it against. Looked up from germline, CDR1 is LGHNA and CDR2 is YSLEER. CDR3 length equals 15 residues.

The chain joins TRBV20-1 to TRBJ2-7; TCRdb gives TRBD2 as the D gene, but with no DNA this cannot be confirmed. This CDR3 has 15 residues. Germline V gene sequence: CDR1 DFQATT, CDR2 SNEGSKA (reference sequence). The CDR3 here is CSAGIPLAGFDEQYF.

CDR3: CASSTGTDSSGANVLTF. The chain has TRBV27 and TRBJ2-6; the TCRdb call, TRBD2, lacks DNA for checking. CDR3 length: 17 residues. Germline assignment: CDR1 MNHEY and CDR2 SMNVEV (reference sequence).

The V and J genes are TRBV7-2 and TRBJ2-5; TCRdb's assignment of TRBD2 cannot be checked, as there is no DNA. The CDR3 extends over 14 amino acids. Germline V gene sequence: CDR1 SGHTA, CDR2 FQGNSA. CDR3 loop: CASSPSGRGETQYF.

The chain carries TRBV5-1 and TRBJ2-5; the D call from TCRdb, TRBD2, cannot be confirmed without DNA. This CDR3 spans 13 amino acids. Per the germline V gene, CDR1 is SGHRS and CDR2 is YFSETQ. The CDR3 here is CASSGDVRETQYF.